This TCR beta chain was sequenced during a study of blood T cells in healthy people across ages. With a J-beta primer mix and a sample-barcoded 5' primer, a second PCR ran about 6 to 11 cycles. One entry per CDR3 protein, called by TCRdb with MiXCR from the 5' RACE reads. This table holds roughly 2 million distinct CDR3 sequences, about 50% found once. General study results and limits: The fall in TCR beta diversity per million T cells was roughly linear with age.

In germline, CDR1 is SGHRS, CDR2 YFSETQ. Between the trimmed V and J ends, which lost 0 bases and 8 bases, there was a span of 15 bases. This CDR3 has 15 residues. On this clonotype: Its matching antigen is unknown.

The sequencing input was blood. The chain links TRBV5-1 to TRBJ2-1; possible D gene TRBD1, 5 bases. This sequence was found in a woman aged 40 to 49 in good health. This chain's CDR3 is CASSLDQAEGDEQFF. DNA for the CDR3: TGCGCCAGCAGCTTGGATCAGGCGGAAGGGGATGAGCAGTTCTTC.